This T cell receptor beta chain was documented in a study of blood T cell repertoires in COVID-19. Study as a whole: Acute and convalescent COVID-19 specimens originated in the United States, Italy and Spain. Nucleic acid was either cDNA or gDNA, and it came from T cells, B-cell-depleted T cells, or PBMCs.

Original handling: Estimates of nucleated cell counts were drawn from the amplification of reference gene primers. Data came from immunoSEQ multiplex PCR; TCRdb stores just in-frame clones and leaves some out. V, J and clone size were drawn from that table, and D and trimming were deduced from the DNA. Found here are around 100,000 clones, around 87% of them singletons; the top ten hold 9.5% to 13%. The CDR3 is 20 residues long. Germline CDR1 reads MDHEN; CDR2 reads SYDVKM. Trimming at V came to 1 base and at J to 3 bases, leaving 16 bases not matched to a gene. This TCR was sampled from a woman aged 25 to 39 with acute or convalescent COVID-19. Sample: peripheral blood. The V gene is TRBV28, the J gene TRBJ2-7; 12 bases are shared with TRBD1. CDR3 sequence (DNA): TGTGCCAGCAGTTTATACGGGACAGGGGGCAATATCGGGATGCGCTACGAGCAGTACTTC. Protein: CASSLYGTGGNIGMRYEQYF.